The clone carrying this T cell receptor beta chain was picked up a small number of times. Antigen unknown. This entry belongs to a study of T-cell memory formation after mild COVID-19. Findings and caveats of the study: Among clones contracting day 15 to 85, CD4/CD8 was balanced, whereas later expanders leaned CD4+. Prior to infection, memory already included some responding clones, suggesting cross-reactive memory joined. Shrinking CD4+ clones resided mostly in CM and EM, and CD8+ ones in EMRA.

Deletions cut 1 base from V and 7 bases from J, with 14 bases between. Germline V gene data show CDR1 as SQVTM and CDR2 as ANQGSEA. The CDR3 sequence is 13 residues long. From the 5' RACE reads, TCRdb called clonotypes with MiXCR, one entry per CDR3 protein. The data show under 450,000 distinct CDR3 sequences, about 25% seen once. Sequenced input: PBMCs or a T cell subset sorted from them (not recorded which). V gene TRBV29-1 combines with J gene TRBJ2-7; D remains ambiguous. This TCR came from an adult woman who had mild COVID-19 (a few samples of this study predate the infection). Cell type and time point are not known. CDR3 amino acids: CSVEAHPGEEQYF. The CDR3 region has the DNA TGCAGCGTTGAAGCCCACCCCGGTGAGGAGCAGTACTTC.